These T cell receptor beta chains were read from a single sample in a study of shared clonotypes between healthy human individuals. Data came from immunoSEQ multiplex PCR; TCRdb stores just in-frame clones and leaves some out. The sample yields 2 million or so clones, 85% to 95% seen once. Sequenced input: naive CD4+ T cells sorted from blood. The receptors derive from a man younger than 35 in good health. CDR3s include the opening cysteine and the closing phenylalanine or tryptophan. The D gene is left open where the match is weak. The size field is filled for only some rows; it gives once, few, many or a size class.

v_gene	j_gene	d_gene	abundance	CDR3aa	CDR3nt
TRBV7-9	TRBJ2-7	.	.	CASSSADSYEQYF	TGTGCCAGCAGCTCCGCCGACAGCTACGAGCAGTACTTC
TRBV11-2	TRBJ1-3	.	.	CASSLVAGAGNTIYF	TGTGCCAGCAGCTTAGTGGCAGGGGCTGGAAACACCATATATTTT
TRBV5-6	TRBJ2-2	TRBD2	.	CASSLQGSGGTGELFF	TGTGCCAGCAGCTTGCAAGGTAGCGGGGGCACCGGGGAGCTGTTTTTT
TRBV27	TRBJ2-7	.	once	CASSLSWSSSSYEQYF	TGTGCCAGCAGTCTGAGTTGGTCCTCGAGCTCCTACGAGCAGTACTTC
TRBV10-1	TRBJ1-6	.	.	CASSLTVDSPLHF	TGCGCCAGCAGCCTCACAGTGGATTCACCCCTCCACTTT
TRBV4-1	TRBJ2-7	.	once	CASSLTGYEQYF	TGCGCCAGCAGCCTAACGGGGTACGAGCAGTACTTC
TRBV7-8	TRBJ1-1	.	.	CASSPLQGRTEAFF	TGTGCCAGCAGCCCCCTACAGGGAAGGACTGAAGCTTTCTTT
TRBV4-3	TRBJ1-5	.	.	CASSQVTGQPQHF	TGCGCCAGCAGCCAAGTAACAGGGCAGCCCCAGCATTTT
TRBV5-4	TRBJ1-2	TRBD1	.	CASSPGGQGFHGYTF	TGTGCCAGCAGCCCGGGGGGACAGGGTTTTCATGGCTACACCTTC
TRBV9	TRBJ2-2	.	.	CASSVGTNPNTGELFF	TGTGCCAGCAGCGTAGGGACCAACCCGAACACCGGGGAGCTGTTTTTT
TRBV19	TRBJ2-1	TRBD1	.	CASSIVRDSYNEQFF	TGTGCCAGTAGTATAGTCCGGGACAGTTACAATGAGCAGTTCTTC
TRBV2	TRBJ2-3	TRBD1	.	CASSLRTGGQTDTQYF	TGTGCCAGCAGCCTGAGGACAGGGGGCCAAACAGATACGCAGTATTTT
TRBV19	TRBJ1-1	TRBD1	.	CASSDRGGTEAFF	TGTGCCAGTAGTGACAGGGGGGGGACTGAAGCTTTCTTT
TRBV11-2	TRBJ2-1	TRBD2	.	CASSFFGGRALNEQFF	TGTGCCAGCAGCTTCTTCGGCGGGAGGGCCCTTAATGAGCAGTTCTTC
TRBV29-1	TRBJ1-2	.	.	CSVSSGMDGYTF	TGCAGCGTCTCCTCTGGGATGGATGGCTACACCTTC
TRBV10-3	TRBJ1-2	.	.	CAISRTANYGYTF	TGTGCCATCAGTAGGACAGCGAACTATGGCTACACCTTC
TRBV19	TRBJ1-3	.	.	CATTRGGALGNTIYF	TGTGCCACCACTCGAGGGGGGGCACTTGGAAACACCATATATTTT
TRBV18	TRBJ2-7	.	.	CASSPASSYEQYF	TGTGCCAGCTCACCGGCGAGCTCCTACGAGCAGTACTTC
TRBV5-1	TRBJ1-4	TRBD1	.	CASSLGQGFSTNEKLFF	TGCGCCAGCAGCTTGGGACAGGGGTTTTCAACTAATGAAAAACTGTTTTTT
TRBV6-5	TRBJ2-6	.	.	CASSRATSGANVLTF	TGTGCCAGCAGCCGGGCGACTTCTGGGGCCAACGTCCTGACTTTC
TRBV2	TRBJ2-2	TRBD2	.	CASSLAGGPTGELFF	TGTGCCAGCAGTTTAGCGGGGGGGCCCACCGGGGAGCTGTTTTTT
TRBV29-1	TRBJ1-4	TRBD1	.	CSVRDSAVEKLFF	TGCAGCGTGAGGGACAGCGCCGTTGAAAAACTGTTTTTT
TRBV25-1	TRBJ2-7	.	.	CASSPDNAFPYEQYF	TGTGCCAGCAGCCCAGACAACGCCTTCCCCTACGAGCAGTACTTC
TRBV11-2	TRBJ2-5	TRBD2	few	CASSFWTSGSVETQYF	TGTGCCAGCAGCTTCTGGACTAGCGGGAGTGTGGAGACCCAGTACTTC
TRBV30	TRBJ2-7	.	.	CAWNLGGMPYEQYF	TGTGCCTGGAATTTAGGCGGGATGCCCTACGAGCAGTACTTC
TRBV5-1	TRBJ2-1	.	.	CASSLDSTYNEQFF	TGCGCCAGCAGTTTGGACAGCACCTACAATGAGCAGTTCTTC
TRBV6-1	TRBJ1-5	TRBD1	.	CASSELGTGWNQPQHF	TGTGCCAGCAGTGAATTAGGGACAGGGTGGAATCAGCCCCAGCATTTT
TRBV6-1	TRBJ2-1	TRBD1	.	CASSGWTGEGNNEQFF	TGTGCCAGCAGTGGCTGGACAGGCGAGGGGAACAATGAGCAGTTCTTC
TRBV10-2	TRBJ2-3	.	.	CASSEADTQYF	TGCGCCAGCAGTGAAGCAGATACGCAGTATTTT
TRBV27	TRBJ2-2	.	once	CASSLIGGNTGELFF	TGTGCCAGCAGTTTAATAGGAGGGAACACCGGGGAGCTGTTTTTT
TRBV19	TRBJ2-6	.	.	CASSIQGSGANVLTF	TGTGCCAGTAGTATCCAGGGGTCTGGGGCCAACGTCCTGACTTTC
TRBV7-2	TRBJ1-5	.	.	CASSLIVKDQPQHF	TGTGCCAGCAGCTTAATCGTCAAGGATCAGCCCCAGCATTTT
TRBV5-8	TRBJ1-2	TRBD1	.	CASSWEPGQYGYTF	TGTGCCAGCAGCTGGGAGCCGGGACAGTATGGCTACACCTTC
TRBV5-4	TRBJ2-1	.	.	CASSPVFGSPLNEQFF	TGTGCCAGCAGCCCCGTTTTTGGGTCCCCCTTGAATGAGCAGTTCTTC
TRBV5-1	TRBJ2-7	.	.	CASSPGPRGEQYF	TGCGCCAGCAGCCCTGGTCCGAGGGGCGAGCAGTACTTC
TRBV9	TRBJ2-7	TRBD1	.	CASSATGTGYEQYF	TGTGCCAGCAGCGCAACCGGGACAGGGTACGAGCAGTACTTC
TRBV30	TRBJ1-3	.	.	CAWAPGQLSSGNTIYF	TGTGCCTGGGCACCCGGACAGTTAAGCTCTGGAAACACCATATATTTT